Listed here are 32 T cell receptor beta chains from one sample, sequenced in a study of cytomegalovirus exposure and HLA in healthy donors. The data were produced by immunoSEQ multiplex PCR, yet TCRdb's version contains in-frame clones alone and is incomplete. The sample lists about 150,000 clones, 70% to 90% occurring once. Sample: PBMCs. These receptors all come from a man between 18 and 35 years old in good health and CMV-seropositive.

V gene TRBV9 combines with J gene TRBJ2-1; 10 nucleotides align to TRBD1. Unmatched junction bases numbered 9, after V lost 4 bases and J lost 5 bases. CDR1 and CDR2 from the germline V gene are SGDLS and YYNGEE. The length of the CDR3 is 16 residues. CDR3 amino acids: CASSFRDRGPDNEQFF. CDR3 sequence (DNA): TGTGCCAGCAGCTTCCGGGACAGGGGACCGGACAATGAGCAGTTCTTC.

This clone has only one observation. The chain couples TRBV6-1 to TRBJ1-5; D is unclear. The CDR3 covers 16 residues. V lost 4 bases and J 6 bases, leaving 19 bases between the germline ends. CDR1 and CDR2 from the germline V gene are MNHNS and SASEGT. The CDR3 loop is CASSATTIRVGQPQHF. The DNA of the CDR3 is TGTGCCAGCAGTGCGACCACCATCCGGGTGGGTCAGCCCCAGCATTTT.

The J gene is TRBJ1-2, the V gene TRBV2; 8 bases are a match to TRBD1. Unmatched junction bases numbered 5, after V lost 6 bases and J lost 2 bases. This CDR3 region has 14 residues. The germline V gene encodes CDR1 SNHLY and CDR2 FYNNEI. The CDR3 coding sequence is TGTGCCAGCAGGGATGCAGGGGGCAACTATGGCTACACCTTC. Translation: CASRDAGGNYGYTF.

The gene calls are TRBV5-4 and TRBJ2-6; 8 nucleotides match TRBD2. Germline CDR1 reads SGHNT; CDR2 reads YYREEE (reference sequence). CDR3 length equals 16 residues. The ends lost 4 bases at V and 0 bases at J; junction bases unmatched: 3. CDR3 bases: TGTGCCAGCAGCACGGGAGGGGTCTCTGGGGCCAACGTCCTGACTTTC. Its translation: CASSTGGVSGANVLTF.

The genes are TRBV5-1 and TRBJ1-6; D gene uncertain. The CDR3 loop spans 13 amino acids. Trimming stripped 1 base from V and 8 bases from J, with 7 bases between. Germline lookup yields CDR1 SGHRS and CDR2 YFSETQ. The DNA for the CDR3 is TGCGCCAGCAGCTTGAGTGAGGATTCACCCCTCCACTTT. The encoded protein is CASSLSEDSPLHF.

The V gene is TRBV11-3, the J gene TRBJ2-2; TRBD2 agrees at 7 bases. There are 16 residues in the CDR3. With V trimmed by 1 base and J by 6 bases, 8 bases remained unmatched. The germline V gene encodes CDR1 SGHNT and CDR2 YENEEA. Here the CDR3 DNA reads TGTGCCAGCAGCTTAGGAGATCGGGGGGAGCCCGGGGAGCTGTTTTTT. Its protein is CASSLGDRGEPGELFF.

V gene TRBV13 combines with J gene TRBJ2-1, with TRBD1 matching over 8 bases. V lost 3 bases to trimming and J lost 7 bases; unmatched junction nucleotides: 5. The CDR3 extends over 14 amino acids. In germline, CDR1 is PRHDT, CDR2 FYEKMQ (reference sequence). CDR3 region: CASSFWTGRNEQFF. DNA for the CDR3: TGTGCCAGCAGCTTCTGGACAGGGAGAAATGAGCAGTTCTTC.

The rearrangement links TRBV6-4 to TRBJ2-7, with TRBD1 identical over 9 bases. CDR3 length: 13 amino acids. Germline CDR1 reads MRHNA; CDR2 reads SNTAGT. Unmatched junction bases numbered 5, after V lost 6 bases and J lost 5 bases. As DNA, the CDR3 is TGTGCCAGCAGCGGACAGGGGTTACACGAGCAGTACTTC. This sequence encodes CASSGQGLHEQYF.

This clone was recorded only once. The chain is built from TRBV2 and TRBJ2-3; 7 bases match TRBD2. Looked up from germline, CDR1 is SNHLY and CDR2 is FYNNEI. The length of the CDR3 is 14 residues. The J segment lost 6 bases and the V segment lost 7 bases, leaving 10 bases of the junction unmatched. CDR3 region: CASTKGGVGDTQYF. The CDR3 DNA reads as TGTGCCAGCACCAAGGGAGGGGTGGGGGATACGCAGTATTTT.

The chain employs TRBV5-6 and TRBJ1-1; TRBD1 aligns across 8 bases. The CDR3 covers 16 residues. From germline, CDR1 is SGHDT and CDR2 YYEEEE. Losses at the gene ends were 0 bases for V and 0 bases for J; bases not matched to a gene: 4. CDR3 DNA sequence: TGTGCCAGCAGCTTGGGGACAGGGACCCTGAACACTGAAGCTTTCTTT. Translating it yields CASSLGTGTLNTEAFF.

DNA of the CDR3: TGTGCCAGCAGCTTGGGACAGGGGCTTCGGAATTCACCCCTCCACTTT. The encoded protein is CASSLGQGLRNSPLHF. V is TRBV11-1 and J is TRBJ1-6; 10 nucleotides agree with TRBD1. Germline CDR1 is SGHAT and CDR2 is FQDESV (reference sequence). The V segment lost 3 bases and the J segment 7 bases; nucleotides outside the gene matches: 6. The CDR3 consists of 16 residues.

The rearrangement links TRBV25-1 to TRBJ1-3, with D perhaps matching TRBD1 (6 bases). The CDR3 is made up of 14 amino acids. The V end lost 6 bases, the J end lost 0 bases, and 9 bases lay between the germline ends. Germline CDR1 and CDR2: MGHDK and SYGVNS. CDR3 sequence: CASSRTASGNTIYF. The CDR3 DNA is TGTGCCAGCAGCCGGACAGCCTCTGGAAACACCATATATTTT.

The chain combines TRBV6-5 with TRBJ2-7; possibly TRBD2 for D (5 bases). CDR1 and CDR2 from the germline V gene are MNHEY and SVGAGI. Trimming left V 3 bases short and J 2 bases short, with 11 bases between. This CDR3 has 14 amino acids. As DNA, the CDR3 is TGTGCCAGCAGTTATGGGTCGACTACCTACGAGCAGTACTTC. Its protein product is CASSYGSTTYEQYF.

Remarks on this clone: Without the conserved terminal phenylalanine or tryptophan, this CDR3 likely stems from a read error. The DNA is omitted, as the CDR3 cannot be located on it reliably, and the CDR3 follows TCRdb's listing. The chain uses TRBV6-1 and TRBJ2-3; the table's D call, TRBD2, has no DNA check behind it. The length of the CDR3 is 13 amino acids, counting both ends. The V gene's germline CDR1 is MNHNS and CDR2 SASEGT. The CDR3 here is CASKGRGGGMRLD.

V and J are TRBV30 and TRBJ2-1; TRBD2 matches 13 bases. After removal of 4 bases from V and 9 bases from J, the junction contained 12 bases not matched to a gene. Germline lookup yields CDR1 GTSNPN and CDR2 SVGIG (reference sequence). This CDR3 is built from 16 residues. This CDR3 is CAWNPGGLAGDFEQFF. The DNA for the CDR3 is TGTGCCTGGAACCCCGGAGGACTAGCGGGAGATTTTGAGCAGTTCTTC.

This chain connects TRBV5-6 to TRBJ1-1; 9 nucleotides match TRBD1. This CDR3 is 14 amino acids long. V lost 4 bases, J lost 5 bases, and 6 bases stayed unmatched. CDR1 SGHDT and CDR2 YYEEEE come from the germline V gene. This CDR3 is CASSRNRGRTEAFF. The CDR3 DNA reads as TGTGCCAGCAGCAGGAACAGGGGGCGGACTGAAGCTTTCTTT.

V usage is TRBV5-1 and J usage is TRBJ1-5, with D possibly matching TRBD1 (6 bases). Germline V gene lookup returns CDR1 SGHRS and CDR2 YFSETQ. V lost 1 base and J lost 6, with 17 bases in between. The CDR3 contains 16 residues. CDR3 protein: CASSLRGPRGGQPQHF. CDR3 bases: TGCGCCAGCAGCTTGAGGGGTCCAAGGGGGGGTCAGCCCCAGCATTTT.

This clone showed up just once. This sequence joins TRBV7-3 and TRBJ2-1; 16 bases align to TRBD2. CDR3 length: 16 residues. With 4 bases clipped from V and 8 bases from J, the junction kept 5 bases outside the gene matches. Germline V lookup: CDR1 SGHTA, CDR2 FQGTGA. CDR3 region: CASSSGLAGGVDEQFF. The DNA for the CDR3 is TGTGCCAGCAGCTCGGGACTAGCGGGAGGGGTAGATGAGCAGTTCTTC.

The rearrangement uses TRBV11-3 and TRBJ1-1; D is perhaps TRBD1 (6 bases). The germline CDR1 and CDR2 sequences are SGHNT and YENEEA. Trimming shortened V by 4 bases and J by 2 bases, and 14 bases separated the two germline ends. The CDR3 contains 15 residues. CDR3 DNA: TGTGCCAGCAGCTCCTCGACAGGTTCAAACACTGAAGCTTTCTTT. Protein: CASSSSTGSNTEAFF.

CDR3 residues: CASSQVPAGGPTDTQYF. The CDR3 DNA reads as TGCGCCAGCAGCCAAGTCCCAGCGGGGGGACCCACAGATACGCAGTATTTT. The chain recombines TRBV4-3 with TRBJ2-3; 9 bases fit TRBD2. The junction had 7 bases not matched to a gene; V was cut back by 1 base and J by 2 bases. The V gene's germline CDR1 is LGHNA and CDR2 YSLEER. The CDR3 covers 17 residues.

This clone has only one observation. The gene calls are TRBV6-6 and TRBJ1-5; a possible D gene is TRBD1 (6 bases). There are 15 residues in the CDR3. V was cut by 3 bases and J by 2 bases, with 11 bases left in between. Germline V gene lookup returns CDR1 MNHNY and CDR2 SVGAGI (reference sequence). The CDR3 DNA reads as TGTGCCAGCAGTTATGAGGACAGACGCAATCAGCCCCAGCATTTT. Translated: CASSYEDRRNQPQHF.

The V and J genes are TRBV18 and TRBJ2-5; 8 bases are a match to TRBD1. This CDR3 is built from 13 residues. V lost 6 bases, J lost 4 bases, and 4 bases stayed unmatched. Looked up from germline, CDR1 is KGHSH and CDR2 is LQKENI. The CDR3 spells CASSLDRGETQYF. DNA for the CDR3: TGTGCCAGCTCCCTCGACAGGGGAGAGACCCAGTACTTC.

The chain employs TRBV5-1 and TRBJ2-1; a weak D match, TRBD2 (5 bases). V was pared by 4 bases and J by 7 bases, with 12 bases between. CDR3 length equals 13 residues. In germline, CDR1 is SGHRS, CDR2 YFSETQ. Written as DNA, the CDR3 is TGCGCCAGCAGCCACCGCGCGGGTAATGAGCAGTTCTTC. It encodes CASSHRAGNEQFF.

V is TRBV7-8 and J is TRBJ2-5; a weak D match, TRBD1 (6 bases). The CDR3 is 14 amino acids. Between the trimmed V and J ends, which lost 6 bases and 1 base, there was a span of 12 bases. CDR1 and CDR2 (germline): SGHVS, FQNEAQ. The CDR3 spells CASRVTGTQETQYF. The CDR3 DNA reads TGTGCCAGCAGAGTGACAGGCACCCAAGAGACCCAGTACTTC.

CDR3 sequence (DNA): TGTGCCAGTAGTATAGAGAGCAGGAGGGCTCAGCCCCAGCATTTT. Encoded protein: CASSIESRRAQPQHF. J is TRBJ1-5 and V is TRBV19; unclear D gene. Deletions cut 0 bases from V and 6 bases from J, with 12 bases between. This CDR3 has 15 residues. From germline, CDR1 is LNHDA and CDR2 SQIVND (reference sequence).

The chain couples TRBV18 to TRBJ2-3; TRBD2 agrees at 8 bases. This CDR3 has 14 amino acids. Germline CDR1 is KGHSH and CDR2 is LQKENI. V lost 2 bases, J lost 3 bases, and 1 base stayed unmatched. CDR3 amino acids: CASSPAGGTDTQYF. The CDR3 nucleotides read TGTGCCAGCTCACCAGCGGGAGGTACAGATACGCAGTATTTT.

V and J are TRBV5-4 and TRBJ2-7; 8 nucleotides agree with TRBD2. V was clipped by 0 bases and J by 1 base; unmatched bases: 6. The CDR3 has 16 residues. Germline values: CDR1 SGHNT, CDR2 YYREEE (reference sequence). The CDR3 sequence is CASSLDLGGASYEQYF. DNA for the CDR3: TGTGCCAGCAGCTTGGACCTCGGGGGGGCTTCCTACGAGCAGTACTTC. The entire variable domain, with the rest obtained from reference TRBV5-4 and TRBJ2-7, is as follows: ETGVTQSPTHLIKTRGQQVTLRCSSQSGHNTVSWYQQALGQGPQFIFQYYREEENGRGNFPPRFSGLQFPNYSSELNVNALELDDSALYLCASSLDLGGASYEQYFGPGTRLTVT.

The chain carries TRBV4-1 and TRBJ2-2; 8 bases line up with TRBD1. Germline V lookup: CDR1 MGHRA, CDR2 YSYEKL. Trimming took 0 bases from V and 2 from J; bases not matched to a gene: 5. CDR3 length: 17 residues. The CDR3 reads CASSQDFTGGNTGELFF. DNA for the CDR3: TGCGCCAGCAGCCAAGATTTTACAGGGGGTAACACCGGGGAGCTGTTTTTT.

The gene calls are TRBV5-1 and TRBJ2-3; D ambiguous. V was trimmed by 10 bases and J by 3 bases, leaving 15 bases between them. CDR1 and CDR2 (germline): SGHRS, YFSETQ. The CDR3 sequence is 13 residues long. CDR3: CASQPSTTDTQYF. CDR3 DNA: TGCGCCTCCCAACCCTCCACTACAGATACGCAGTATTTT. The full variable domain, with the rest looked up from reference TRBV5-1 and TRBJ2-3, is KAGVTQTPRYLIKTRGQQVTLSCSPISGHRSVSWYQQTPGQGLQFLFEYFSETQRNKGNFPGRFSGRQFSNSRSEMNVSTLELGDSALYLCASQPSTTDTQYFGPGTRLTVL.

This clone was seen a handful of times. This chain joins TRBV13 and TRBJ1-2, with D possibly being TRBD1 (6 bases). Germline V CDR1 and CDR2: PRHDT, FYEKMQ (reference sequence). V was shortened by 10 bases and J by 3 bases, with 12 bases between the two germline ends. The CDR3 length is 12 residues. The CDR3 DNA reads TGTGCCATTGGCGACAGGCACTATGGCTACACCTTC. This translates into CAIGDRHYGYTF.

The chain uses TRBV4-2 and TRBJ2-1; the D gene is possibly TRBD2 (6 bases). Trimming cost V 3 bases and J 8 bases, with 14 bases left between them. Per germline, CDR1 LGHNA and CDR2 YNFKEQ. This CDR3 contains 14 residues. The CDR3 protein is CASSQRYSGDEQFF. As DNA, the CDR3 is TGTGCCAGCAGCCAGCGATATAGCGGAGATGAGCAGTTCTTC.

This clone was counted a single time. The chain uses TRBV19 and TRBJ2-7; 10 nucleotides match TRBD2. The V segment lost 5 bases and the J segment 3 bases; nucleotides outside the gene matches: 4. This CDR3 region has 14 residues. The germline CDR1 and CDR2 sequences are LNHDA and SQIVND (reference sequence). CDR3 amino acids: CASSEASGSYEQYF. Written as DNA, the CDR3 is TGTGCCAGTAGTGAGGCTAGCGGGAGCTACGAGCAGTACTTC.